This TCR beta chain was captured by sequencing in a study of blood T cell repertoires in COVID-19. CDR1 SGHRS and CDR2 YFSETQ come from the germline V gene. J lost 5 bases, V lost 3 bases, and 7 bases had no gene match. CDR3 length: 15 amino acids. TCRdb's copy holds only in-frame clones and misses some; the assay was immunoSEQ multiplex PCR. The sample lists more than 200,000 clones; around 87% were seen once. The chain has TRBV5-1 and TRBJ1-4; 7 nucleotides align to TRBD1. Sequencing used PBMCs or T cells enriched from blood (not recorded which). This TCR was sampled from a woman aged 45-60 years who had recovered from COVID-19. The CDR3 sequence is CASSSPGQPNEKLFF. In DNA, the CDR3 is TGCGCCAGCAGCTCACCGGGACAGCCGAATGAAAAACTGTTTTTT.